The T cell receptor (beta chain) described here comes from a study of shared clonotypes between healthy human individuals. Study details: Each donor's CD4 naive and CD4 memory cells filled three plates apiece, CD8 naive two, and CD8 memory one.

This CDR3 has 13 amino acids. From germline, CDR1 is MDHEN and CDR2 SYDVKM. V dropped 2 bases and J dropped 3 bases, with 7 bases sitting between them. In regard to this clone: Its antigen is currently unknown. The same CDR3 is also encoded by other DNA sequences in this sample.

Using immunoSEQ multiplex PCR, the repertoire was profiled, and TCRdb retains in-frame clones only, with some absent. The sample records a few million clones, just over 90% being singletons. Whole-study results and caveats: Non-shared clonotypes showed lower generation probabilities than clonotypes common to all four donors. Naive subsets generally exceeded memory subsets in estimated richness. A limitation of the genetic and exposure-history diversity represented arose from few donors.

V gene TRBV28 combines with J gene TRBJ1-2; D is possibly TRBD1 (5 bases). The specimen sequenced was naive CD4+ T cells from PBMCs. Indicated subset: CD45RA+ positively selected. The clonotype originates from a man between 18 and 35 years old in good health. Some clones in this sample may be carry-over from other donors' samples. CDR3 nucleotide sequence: TGTGCCAGCAGTTTAGGGGGGTACTATGGCTACACCTTC. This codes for CASSLGGYYGYTF.